Listed here are 11 T cell receptor beta chains from one sample, sequenced in a study of T cells after yellow fever vaccination. TCRdb reprocessed the 5' RACE reads with MiXCR, giving one entry per CDR3 protein. Here the sample spans approximately 300,000 distinct CDR3 sequences, approximately 11% being singletons. Sequenced here: CD4+ T cells sorted from PBMCs, sampled 45 days after the yellow fever booster vaccination. The receptors originated from a young man who received the YFV17D yellow fever vaccine.

This clonotype was seen a handful of times. This chain joins TRBV6-2 or TRBV6-3 and TRBJ2-5, with 12 nucleotides matching TRBD2. Trimming removed 6 bases from V and 2 bases from J; junction bases left unmatched: 7. The CDR3 spans 16 residues. Germline CDR1 and CDR2: MNHEY and SVGEGT. As DNA, the CDR3 is TGTGCCAGCAGACCTGGACTAGCGGGGAGACAAGAGACCCAGTACTTC. Its protein is CASRPGLAGRQETQYF.

The chain couples TRBV5-1 to TRBJ2-3, with D perhaps assigned TRBD1 or TRBD2 (6 bases each). Germline CDR1 and CDR2: SGHRS and YFSETQ. Trimming cost V 4 bases and J 1 base, with 16 bases left between them. CDR3 length: 16 amino acids. The CDR3 sequence: CASSLVFGGGTDTQYF. CDR3 nucleotide sequence: TGCGCCAGCAGCCTGGTTTTCGGGGGCGGCACAGATACGCAGTATTTT.

V and J are TRBV6-2 or TRBV6-3 and TRBJ2-7; D remains ambiguous. Trimming took 0 bases from V and 5 from J, leaving 11 bases between them. CDR1 and CDR2 (germline): MNHEY, SVGEGT. This CDR3 is built from 14 residues. CDR3 DNA: TGTGCCAGCAGTTACTCGGGCAATAACCACGAGCAGTACTTC. Amino acids: CASSYSGNNHEQYF.

V gene TRBV6-5 combines with J gene TRBJ1-2; TRBD1 matches at 7 bases. With 6 bases clipped from V and 7 bases from J, the junction kept 14 bases outside the gene matches. This CDR3 contains 15 residues. Germline V lookup: CDR1 MNHEY, CDR2 SVGAGI. The CDR3 region is CASRKDTGAGGGYTF. DNA of the CDR3: TGTGCCAGCAGAAAAGACACAGGGGCTGGGGGTGGCTACACCTTC.

A few counts support this clonotype. The chain employs TRBV4-1 and TRBJ2-3, with D possibly being TRBD2 (6 bases). Germline V gives CDR1 MGHRA, CDR2 YSYEKL. V was pared by 3 bases and J by 1 base, with 11 bases between. This CDR3 is built from 15 residues. The CDR3 region has the DNA TGCGCCAGCAGCCATCGGAGGGGAGGCACAGATACGCAGTATTTT. Amino acid sequence: CASSHRRGGTDTQYF.

This clonotype was found a few times. This chain connects TRBV7-2 to TRBJ1-1; possible D gene TRBD1, 6 bases. The CDR3 covers 12 residues. In germline, CDR1 is SGHTA, CDR2 FQGNSA. V lost 4 bases to trimming and J lost 11 bases, with 14 bases between them. The CDR3 protein is CASSSNRDTAFF. As DNA, the CDR3 is TGTGCCAGCAGCTCCAACCGGGACACCGCTTTCTTT. The whole variable domain, filled in from reference TRBV7-2 and TRBJ1-1, reads GAGVSQSPSNKVTEKGKDVELRCDPISGHTALYWYRQSLGQGLEFLIYFQGNSAPDKSGLPSDRFSAERTGGSVSTLTIQRTQQEDSAVYLCASSSNRDTAFFGQGTRLTVV.

The CDR3 DNA reads TGTGCCAGCAGCACTAAGACAAACACTGAAGCTTTCTTT. Its protein is CASSTKTNTEAFF. This chain connects TRBV7-9 to TRBJ1-1; D remains unclear. CDR3 size: 13 residues. Trimming left V 5 bases short and J 2 bases short, with 9 bases between. Germline V gene lookup returns CDR1 SEHNR and CDR2 FQNEAQ (reference sequence).

This CDR3 reads CASSHGQGNEKLFF. The CDR3, as DNA: TGCGCCAGCAGCCACGGACAGGGTAATGAAAAACTGTTTTTT. The genes are TRBV5-1 and TRBJ1-4; TRBD1 agrees at 8 bases. Trimming cost V 4 bases and J 4 bases; bases outside gene matches: 3. The CDR3 consists of 14 residues. The V gene's germline CDR1 is SGHRS and CDR2 YFSETQ.

A few counts support this clonotype. The CDR3 sequence is CSVGNGNYEQYV. CDR3 bases: TGCAGCGTTGGGAACGGTAACTACGAGCAGTACGTC. The V and J genes are TRBV29-1 and TRBJ2-7, with D hard to call. Per germline, CDR1 SQVTM and CDR2 ANQGSEA. This CDR3 region has 12 residues. V was clipped by 4 bases and J by 3 bases, with 10 bases between them.

The chain combines TRBV6-1 with TRBJ1-3; no reliable D call. The CDR3 is 13 amino acids. With 6 bases removed from V and 8 bases from J, the gap between germline ends came to 14 bases. Germline CDR1 reads MNHNS; CDR2 reads SASEGT. The CDR3: CASSERVLDTIYF. CDR3 nucleotide sequence: TGTGCCAGCAGCGAAAGGGTTCTGGACACCATATATTTT.

This clonotype was seen a few times. V gene TRBV2 combines with J gene TRBJ1-6, with D maybe TRBD1 (6 bases). Germline V gives CDR1 SNHLY, CDR2 FYNNEI. The CDR3 runs 16 residues. Trimming shortened V by 6 bases and J by 5 bases, and 17 bases separated the two germline ends. Written as DNA, the CDR3 is TGTGCCAGCAGCCTCGACAGGTGGCGGGATAATTCACCCCTCCACTTT. The encoded protein is CASSLDRWRDNSPLHF. Combining the CDR3 with reference TRBV2 and TRBJ1-6 gives the whole variable domain EPEVTQTPSHQVTQMGQEVILRCVPISNHLYFYWYRQILGQKVEFLVSFYNNEISEKSEIFDDQFSVERPDGSNFTLKIRSTKLEDSAMYFCASSLDRWRDNSPLHFGNGTRLTVT.